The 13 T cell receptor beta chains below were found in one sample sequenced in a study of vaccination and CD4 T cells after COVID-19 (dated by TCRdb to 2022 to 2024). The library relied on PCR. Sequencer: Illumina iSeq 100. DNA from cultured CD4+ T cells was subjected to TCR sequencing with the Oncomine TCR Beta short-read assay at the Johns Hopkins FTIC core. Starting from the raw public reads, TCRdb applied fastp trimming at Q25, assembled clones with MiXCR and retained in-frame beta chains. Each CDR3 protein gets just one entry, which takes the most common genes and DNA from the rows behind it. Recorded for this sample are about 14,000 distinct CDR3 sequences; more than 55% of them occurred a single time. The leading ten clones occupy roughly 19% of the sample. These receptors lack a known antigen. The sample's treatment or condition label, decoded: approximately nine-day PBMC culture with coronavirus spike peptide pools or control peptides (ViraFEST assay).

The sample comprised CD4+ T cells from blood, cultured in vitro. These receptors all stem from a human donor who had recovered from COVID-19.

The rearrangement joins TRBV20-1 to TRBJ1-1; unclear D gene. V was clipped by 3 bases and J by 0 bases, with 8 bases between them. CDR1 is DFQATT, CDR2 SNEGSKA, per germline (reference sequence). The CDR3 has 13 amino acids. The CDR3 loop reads CSASNNLNTEAFF. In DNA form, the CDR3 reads TGCAGTGCTAGTAACAATTTGAACACTGAAGCTTTCTTT.

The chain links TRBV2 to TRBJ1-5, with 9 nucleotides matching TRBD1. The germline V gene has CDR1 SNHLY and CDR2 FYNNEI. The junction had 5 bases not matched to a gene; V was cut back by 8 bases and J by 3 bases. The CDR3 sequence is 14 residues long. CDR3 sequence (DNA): TGTGCCAGCGGGGGACAGGGACCCAATCAGCCCCAGCATTTT. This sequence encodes CASGGQGPNQPQHF. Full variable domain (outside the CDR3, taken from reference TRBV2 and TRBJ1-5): EPEVTQTPSHQVTQMGQEVILRCVPISNHLYFYWYRQILGQKVEFLVSFYNNEISEKSEIFDDQFSVERPDGSNFTLKIRSTKLEDSAMYFCASGGQGPNQPQHFGDGTRLSIL.

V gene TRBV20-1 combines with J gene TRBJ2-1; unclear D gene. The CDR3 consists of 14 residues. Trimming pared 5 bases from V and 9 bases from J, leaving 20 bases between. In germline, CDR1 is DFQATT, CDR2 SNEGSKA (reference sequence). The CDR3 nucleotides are TGCAGTGCTCTGGGGTGGGCTAGTTCCCCTGAGCAGTTCTTC. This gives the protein CSALGWASSPEQFF.

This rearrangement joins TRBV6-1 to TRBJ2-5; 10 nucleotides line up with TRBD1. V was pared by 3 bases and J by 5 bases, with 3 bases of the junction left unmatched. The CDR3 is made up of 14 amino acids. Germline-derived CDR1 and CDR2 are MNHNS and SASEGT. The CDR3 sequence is CASSDGTGEETQYF. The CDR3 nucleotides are TGTGCCAGCAGTGATGGGACAGGGGAGGAGACCCAGTACTTC.

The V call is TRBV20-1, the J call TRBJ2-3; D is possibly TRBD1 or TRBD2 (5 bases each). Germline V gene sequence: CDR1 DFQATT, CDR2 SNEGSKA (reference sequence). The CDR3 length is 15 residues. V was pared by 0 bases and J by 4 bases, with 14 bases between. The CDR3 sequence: CSARDGAGRADTQYF. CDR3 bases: TGCAGTGCTAGAGATGGCGCAGGGCGGGCAGATACGCAGTATTTT.

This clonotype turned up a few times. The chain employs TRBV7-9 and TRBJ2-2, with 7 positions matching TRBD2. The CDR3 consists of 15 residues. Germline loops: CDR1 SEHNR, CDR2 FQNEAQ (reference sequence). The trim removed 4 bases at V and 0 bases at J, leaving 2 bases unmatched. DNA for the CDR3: TGTGCCAGCAGCTGGGCGGGAGCGAACACCGGGGAGCTGTTTTTT. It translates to CASSWAGANTGELFF.

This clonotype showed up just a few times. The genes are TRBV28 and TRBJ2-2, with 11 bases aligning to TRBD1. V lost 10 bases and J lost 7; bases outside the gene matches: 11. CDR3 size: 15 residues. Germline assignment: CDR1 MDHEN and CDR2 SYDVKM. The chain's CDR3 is CAINGDRGRGGELFF. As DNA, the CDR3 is TGTGCCATCAATGGGGACAGGGGGAGAGGCGGGGAGCTGTTTTTT.

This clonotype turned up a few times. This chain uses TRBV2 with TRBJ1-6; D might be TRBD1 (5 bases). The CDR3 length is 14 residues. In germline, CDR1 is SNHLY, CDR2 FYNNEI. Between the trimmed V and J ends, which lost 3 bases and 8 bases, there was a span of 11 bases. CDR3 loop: CASSDQGIDSPLHF. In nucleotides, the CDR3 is TGTGCCAGCAGTGATCAGGGTATAGATTCACCCCTCCACTTT.

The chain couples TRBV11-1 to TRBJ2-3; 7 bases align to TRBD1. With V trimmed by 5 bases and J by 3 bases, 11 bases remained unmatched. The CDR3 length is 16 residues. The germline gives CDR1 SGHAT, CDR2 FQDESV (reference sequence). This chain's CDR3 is CASSLLSTGSTDTQYF. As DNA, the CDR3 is TGTGCCAGCAGCCTCCTCTCGACAGGGTCGACAGATACGCAGTATTTT.

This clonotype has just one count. The CDR3 loop reads CASSSGTGAVNTEAFF. As DNA, the CDR3 is TGTGCCAGTAGTTCTGGGACAGGGGCCGTGAACACTGAAGCTTTCTTT. This rearrangement joins TRBV19 to TRBJ1-1; 10 nucleotides agree with TRBD1. This CDR3 is built from 16 residues. V gave up 5 bases and J gave up 0 bases; unmatched junction bases: 6. Germline V CDR1 and CDR2: LNHDA, SQIVND (reference sequence). The full variable domain, in which reference TRBV19 and TRBJ1-1 provide the parts outside the CDR3, is DGGITQSPKYLFRKEGQNVTLSCEQNLNHDAMYWYRQDPGQGLRLIYYSQIVNDFQKGDIAEGYSVSREKKESFPLTVTSAQKNPTAFYLCASSSGTGAVNTEAFFGQGTRLTVV.

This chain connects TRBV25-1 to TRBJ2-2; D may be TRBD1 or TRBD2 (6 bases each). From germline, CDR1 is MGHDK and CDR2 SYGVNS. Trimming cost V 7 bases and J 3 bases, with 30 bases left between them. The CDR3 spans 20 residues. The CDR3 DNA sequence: TGTGCCAGCAAGGGGGTCACACGGGATAGCGGAATTTCGTACACCGGGGAGCTGTTTTTT. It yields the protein CASKGVTRDSGISYTGELFF.

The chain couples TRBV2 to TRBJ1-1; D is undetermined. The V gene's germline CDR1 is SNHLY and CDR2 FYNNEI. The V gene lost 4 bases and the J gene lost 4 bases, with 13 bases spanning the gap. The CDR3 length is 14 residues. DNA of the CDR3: TGTGCCAGCAGTGGGGGTAGGGCGGGCACTGAAGCTTTCTTT. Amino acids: CASSGGRAGTEAFF.

CDR3 sequence (DNA): TGTGCCAGCAGTCCAAATGGGTATGAAGCTTTCTTT. Translation: CASSPNGYEAFF. The rearrangement joins TRBV12-3 or TRBV12-4 to TRBJ1-1; D not certain. The V end was cut by 5 bases, the J end by 7 bases, with 11 bases between. The CDR3 has 12 amino acids.